The source of this TCR beta chain is a study of blood T cell repertoires in COVID-19. TCRdb's table, derived via immunoSEQ multiplex PCR, lists solely in-frame clones and lacks some. This repertoire shows roughly 63,000 clones, around three quarters found once; its top ten account for over 30%. The CDR3 has 21 residues. V trimming: 0 bases; J trimming: 1 base; junction bases outside the gene matches: 20. Germline V gene data show CDR1 as LGHDT and CDR2 as YNNKEL (reference sequence). The source material was peripheral blood. The V and J genes are TRBV3-1 (or the pseudogene TRBV3-2) and TRBJ1-1; TRBD1 matches 7 bases. This TCR came from a human donor in a cohort sampled during active COVID-19. CDR3 residues: CASSQDRTRYTGVGRNTEAFF. The CDR3 nucleotides are TGTGCCAGCAGCCAAGATCGCACCAGGTACACAGGGGTCGGACGGAACACTGAAGCTTTCTTT.